These T cell receptor beta chains were read from a single sample in a study of T-cell memory formation after mild COVID-19. TCRdb re-called the 5' RACE reads through MiXCR, storing one row per CDR3 protein. In the table there are under 300,000 distinct CDR3 sequences, approximately 9% of which are singletons. Sequenced: PBMCs or a T cell subset sorted from them (not recorded which). Source of these receptors: a man aged 18 to 29 who had mild COVID-19 (a few samples of this study predate the infection). Cell type and time point are not known. Both conserved end residues are part of each CDR3. D genes are given only for firm matches. A clone size is listed for some rows: how often the clone was seen (once, few, many), or a class if it is expanded.

TRBV7-6	.	TRBJ2-5	TRBD2	CASSFPGGDPETQYF	TGTGCCAGCAGCTTTCCCGGGGGGGACCCGGAGACCCAGTACTTC
TRBV30	few	TRBJ1-2	.	CAWSVRTGTGYTF	TGTGCCTGGAGTGTACGAACAGGGACCGGCTACACCTTC
TRBV12-3/TRBV12-4	.	TRBJ2-1	.	CASRPSGIYNEQFF	TGTGCCAGCAGACCTTCAGGAATCTACAATGAGCAGTTCTTC
TRBV5-4	few	TRBJ2-2	TRBD1	CASSSMISDRGRTGELFF	TGTGCCAGCAGCTCAATGATTTCGGACAGGGGGCGAACCGGGGAGCTGTTTTTT
TRBV3-1	.	TRBJ2-7	.	CASSPVGGSSYEQYF	TGTGCCAGCAGCCCCGTGGGGGGCAGCTCCTACGAGCAGTACTTC
TRBV7-9	few	TRBJ2-7	.	CASSSVYEQYF	TGTGCCAGCAGCTCTGTCTACGAGCAGTACTTC
TRBV5-6	.	TRBJ2-6	.	CASSQFRSSLPGANVLTF	TGTGCCAGCAGTCAATTCAGGTCCTCTCTACCCGGGGCCAACGTCCTGACTTTC
TRBV27	many	TRBJ1-5	TRBD1	CASSLTGVGTQPQHF	TGTGCCAGCAGTTTGACAGGGGTAGGGACTCAGCCCCAGCATTTT
TRBV7-2	.	TRBJ1-1	.	CASSSTPHTEAFF	TGTGCCAGCAGCTCCACCCCGCATACTGAAGCTTTCTTT
TRBV5-6	.	TRBJ2-5	.	CASSLPNRVGETQYF	TGTGCCAGCAGCCTCCCTAACAGGGTAGGAGAGACCCAGTACTTC
TRBV18	few	TRBJ2-1	TRBD2	CASSRAGGNEQFF	TGTGCCAGCTCACGAGCGGGGGGGAATGAGCAGTTCTTC
TRBV9	.	TRBJ1-5	.	CASSVDVGSNQPQHF	TGTGCCAGCAGCGTAGATGTGGGGAGCAATCAGCCCCAGCATTTT
TRBV9	few	TRBJ2-1	TRBD2	CASSVAPGGGADEQFF	TGTGCCAGCAGCGTAGCTCCCGGGGGGGGCGCCGATGAGCAGTTCTTC
TRBV27	few	TRBJ2-3	TRBD2	CASSLVAGGSDTQYF	TGTGCCAGCAGTTTGGTAGCGGGGGGCTCAGATACGCAGTATTTT
TRBV7-2	many	TRBJ1-1	.	CASSPRSNTEAFF	TGTGCCAGCAGCCCTCGCTCGAACACTGAAGCTTTCTTT
TRBV5-1	few	TRBJ2-2	TRBD1	CASTLFDRAMAGELFF	TGCGCCAGCACCCTCTTTGACAGGGCGATGGCCGGGGAGCTGTTTTTT
TRBV29-1	.	TRBJ1-3	.	CSVRMGNTIYF	TGCAGCGTTAGGATGGGAAACACCATATATTTT
TRBV11-2	few	TRBJ1-2	TRBD1	CASSLAGTGSYGYTF	TGTGCCAGCAGCCTAGCGGGGACAGGAAGCTATGGCTACACCTTC
TRBV25-1	.	TRBJ2-3	TRBD2	CASSESMRGESTDTQYF	TGTGCCAGCAGTGAAAGTATGCGGGGGGAGTCCACAGATACGCAGTATTTT
TRBV30	few	TRBJ1-3	.	CAWSVPGAGNTIYF	TGTGCCTGGAGTGTACCGGGGGCTGGAAACACCATATATTTT
TRBV10-1	few	TRBJ2-7	.	CASSGQKVGEQYF	TGCGCCAGCAGTGGACAGAAGGTGGGGGAGCAGTACTTC
TRBV4-1	.	TRBJ2-5	TRBD1	CASSITGGETQYF	TGCGCCAGCAGCATCACAGGGGGAGAGACCCAGTACTTC
TRBV12-3/TRBV12-4	few	TRBJ2-3	.	CASSLGGWGLRTDTQYF	TGTGCCAGCAGTTTGGGAGGATGGGGTTTGAGAACAGATACGCAGTATTTT
TRBV7-9	.	TRBJ1-1	.	CASSSQTGNTEAFF	TGTGCCAGCAGCTCCCAGACAGGAAACACTGAAGCTTTCTTT
TRBV11-1	.	TRBJ2-1	.	CASSGGSWGVDNNEQFF	TGTGCCAGCAGCGGGGGCAGTTGGGGGGTAGACAACAATGAGCAGTTCTTC
TRBV12-3/TRBV12-4	.	TRBJ2-3	.	CASSLYRSDTQYF	TGTGCCAGCAGTTTATACCGATCAGATACGCAGTATTTT
TRBV9	.	TRBJ2-6	.	CASSAGTPRSGANVLTF	TGTGCCAGCAGCGCTGGGACTCCCAGGAGTGGGGCCAACGTCCTGACTTTC
TRBV12-3/TRBV12-4	.	TRBJ1-4	.	CASSPQAWTEKLFF	TGTGCCAGCAGCCCACAGGCCTGGACTGAAAAACTGTTTTTT
TRBV7-2	few	TRBJ2-3	.	CASRLTGGGDTQYF	TGTGCCAGCAGACTGACCGGGGGTGGTGATACGCAGTATTTT
TRBV7-3	.	TRBJ2-5	.	CASSRGTQETQYF	TGTGCCAGCAGCCGGGGAACGCAAGAGACCCAGTACTTC
TRBV4-3	many	TRBJ1-1	.	CASSQDRDTEAFF	TGTGCCAGCAGCCAAGACCGGGACACTGAAGCTTTCTTT
TRBV7-9	many	TRBJ2-5	.	CASSQESETQYF	TGTGCCAGCAGCCAGGAGAGCGAGACCCAGTACTTC
TRBV5-1	many	TRBJ1-2	TRBD1	CASSSSGTGNYGYTF	TGCGCCAGCAGCTCGTCCGGGACAGGGAACTATGGCTACACCTTC
TRBV5-8	.	TRBJ2-7	.	CASSLGPRSYEQYF	TGTGCCAGCAGCTTGGGGCCCCGATCCTACGAGCAGTACTTC
TRBV20-1	.	TRBJ1-1	.	CSASERTEAFF	TGCAGTGCTAGCGAACGCACTGAAGCTTTCTTT
TRBV20-1	few	TRBJ1-2	.	CSARAYSGRDGYTF	TGCAGTGCTAGGGCTTATTCAGGACGGGATGGCTACACCTTC